The 9 T cell receptor beta chains in this list originate from one sample, sequenced in a study of CD8 T cells in ankylosing spondylitis. A single record per CDR3 protein comes from TCRdb applying MiXCR to the 5' RACE reads. The sample has fewer than 200,000 distinct CDR3 sequences; approximately 20% are singletons. The sample consisted of blood, either unsorted or a sorted T cell fraction (not recorded which). These receptors all stem from a male donor with ankylosing spondylitis or in good health (not recorded which).

This clonotype was found many times. V is TRBV4-1 and J is TRBJ1-3; D is undetermined. This CDR3 is 13 amino acids long. The V end lost 4 bases, the J end lost 4 bases, and 8 bases lay between the germline ends. The germline V gene encodes CDR1 MGHRA and CDR2 YSYEKL. CDR3 sequence (DNA): TGCGCCAGCAGCCTGACCGTCGGAAACACCATATATTTT. It is translated as CASSLTVGNTIYF.

J is TRBJ2-1 and V is TRBV21-1; the table calls TRBD2, which could not be checked here. TRBV21-1 is listed as a pseudogene. This CDR3 is built from 16 residues. CDR3 DNA: TGCGCCAGCAGCGGAGGGACTAGCGGGAGTTCCGATGAGCAGTTCTTC. It translates to CASSGGTSGSSDEQFF.

V and J are TRBV27 and TRBJ2-2; D gene ambiguous. V was trimmed by 0 bases and J by 0 bases, leaving 2 bases between them. Germline CDR1 and CDR2: MNHEY and SMNVEV (reference sequence). The CDR3 is 14 amino acids. The CDR3 here is CASSLSSNTGELFF. CDR3 DNA: TGTGCCAGCAGTTTATCGTCGAACACCGGGGAGCTGTTTTTT.

A few counts support this clonotype. The chain recombines TRBV27 with TRBJ1-3; the D gene is possibly TRBD1 (6 bases). Trimming removed 7 bases at V and 4 bases at J, with 11 bases between. CDR3 length equals 13 residues. The germline CDR1 and CDR2 sequences are MNHEY and SMNVEV (reference sequence). The CDR3 is CASTHRAGNTIYF. CDR3 bases: TGTGCCAGCACTCACAGGGCCGGAAACACCATATATTTT.

This clonotype was recorded at least ten times. The V call is TRBV29-1, the J call TRBJ2-1; TRBD2 matches at 10 bases. Trimming removed 7 bases from V and 8 bases from J; junction bases left unmatched: 8. Germline lookup yields CDR1 SQVTM and CDR2 ANQGSEA. This CDR3 comprises 13 residues. This CDR3 is CSDSGRAWDEQFF. In nucleotides, the CDR3 is TGCAGCGACAGCGGGAGGGCCTGGGATGAGCAGTTCTTC.

In its sample, this clonotype was seen many times. DNA of the CDR3: TGCAGTGCTACAGCGGGCCCCTACGAGCAGTACTTC. Translating it yields CSATAGPYEQYF. The V gene is TRBV20-1, the J gene TRBJ2-7; D is possibly TRBD2 (6 bases). The germline V and J ends were trimmed by 4 bases and 2 bases, with 9 bases remaining between them. This CDR3 spans 12 amino acids. Germline lookup yields CDR1 DFQATT and CDR2 SNEGSKA (reference sequence).

This clonotype was seen more than once but under ten times. This chain joins TRBV5-1 and TRBJ2-5, with 9 bases fitting TRBD2. From germline, CDR1 is SGHRS and CDR2 YFSETQ. V lost 4 bases and J lost 4; bases outside the gene matches: 8. The CDR3 length is 15 residues. The CDR3 DNA follows: TGCGCCAGCAGCCCGGGACTAGCCTATTCAGAGACCCAGTACTTC. Translation gives CASSPGLAYSETQYF.

The sample holds a few counts of this clonotype. The chain is built from TRBV7-2 and TRBJ2-2; possible D gene TRBD2, 5 bases. The CDR3 is 16 residues long. Deletions cut 5 bases from V and 1 base from J, with 14 bases between. Germline loops: CDR1 SGHTA, CDR2 FQGNSA. CDR3 region: CASSRGEGWNTGELFF. The CDR3 DNA reads TGTGCCAGCAGCCGAGGCGAGGGCTGGAACACCGGGGAGCTGTTTTTT.

Only a few counts were recorded for this clonotype. The chain carries TRBV2 and TRBJ2-7; 9 bases fit TRBD1. The CDR3 runs to 16 residues. Trimming at V came to 1 base and at J to 4 bases, leaving 8 bases not matched to a gene. Per the germline V gene, CDR1 is SNHLY and CDR2 is FYNNEI. The CDR3 region has the DNA TGTGCCAGCAGTGAAGGCGGGGGACAGGGAAAGTACGAGCAGTACTTC. The encoded protein is CASSEGGGQGKYEQYF.